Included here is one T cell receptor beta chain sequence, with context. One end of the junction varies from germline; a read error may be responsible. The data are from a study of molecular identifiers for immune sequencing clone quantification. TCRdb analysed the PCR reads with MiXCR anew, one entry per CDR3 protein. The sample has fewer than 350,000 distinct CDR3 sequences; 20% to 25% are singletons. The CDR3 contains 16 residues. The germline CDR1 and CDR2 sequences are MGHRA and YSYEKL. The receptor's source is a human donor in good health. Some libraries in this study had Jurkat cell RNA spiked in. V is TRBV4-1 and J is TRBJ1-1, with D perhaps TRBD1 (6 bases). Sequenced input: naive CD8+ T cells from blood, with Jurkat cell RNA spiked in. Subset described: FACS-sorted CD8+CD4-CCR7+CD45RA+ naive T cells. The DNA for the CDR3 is TGCGCCAGCAGCCAAGATCCGGGGGCGACAAACACTGAAGCTTTCTTC. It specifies CASSQDPGATNTEAFF.